One and the same sample provided the 14 T cell receptor beta chains below, sequenced in a study of shared clonotypes between healthy human individuals. Clones were sequenced by immunoSEQ multiplex PCR, and TCRdb holds only the in-frame ones, with some missing. The table has around 510,000 clones, 95% to 96% seen once; the top ten hold 0.055% to 0.075%. Sequencing input: naive CD4+ T cells sorted from blood. Subset meaning: CD45RA+ positively selected. The receptors come from a woman aged 25 to 39 in good health.

The chain combines TRBV5-8 with TRBJ2-5; D remains unclear. The J call may be faulty, since TRBJ2-7 better matches the DNA end. The CDR3 runs 14 residues. The V gene's germline CDR1 is SGHTS and CDR2 YDEGEE. The CDR3 spells CASSLIIVPYEQYF. The DNA of the CDR3 is TGTGCCAGCAGCTTGATTATAGTCCCCTACGAGCAGTACTTC.

J is TRBJ2-5 and V is TRBV28; D tentatively reads TRBD1 or TRBD2 (5 bases each). CDR1 is MDHEN, CDR2 SYDVKM, per germline. CDR3 size: 14 residues. Deletions cut 4 bases from V and 4 bases from J, with 13 bases between. The CDR3 sequence: CASSSTRGGETQYF. CDR3 bases: TGTGCCAGCAGTTCCACGAGGGGTGGAGAGACCCAGTACTTC.

The chain couples TRBV28 to TRBJ1-2; unclear D gene. Germline CDR1 reads MDHEN; CDR2 reads SYDVKM. The length of the CDR3 is 13 residues. Trimming removed 6 bases from V and 5 bases from J, with 13 bases in between. The CDR3 loop is CASRDGLMYGYTF. The DNA of the CDR3 is TGTGCCAGCAGGGACGGACTTATGTATGGCTACACCTTC.

This clone was detected only once. The CDR3 DNA sequence: TGCGCCAGCAGCTTGGAACTAGGACAGCTGAACACTGAAGCTTTCTTT. This codes for CASSLELGQLNTEAFF. The V and J genes are TRBV5-1 and TRBJ1-1; a weak D match, TRBD1 (6 bases). The ends were cut back, 0 bases at V and 0 bases at J, with 12 bases in the middle. This CDR3 spans 16 amino acids. CDR1 SGHRS and CDR2 YFSETQ come from the germline V gene.

The V gene is TRBV5-6, the J gene TRBJ1-1; D not certain. The V end lost 6 bases, the J end lost 1 base, and 13 bases lay between the germline ends. CDR3 length: 14 residues. Germline V gene sequence: CDR1 SGHDT, CDR2 YYEEEE. DNA of the CDR3: TGTGCCAGCACCACGGGTTGGCAGAACACTGAAGCTTTCTTT. This sequence encodes CASTTGWQNTEAFF. Together with reference TRBV5-6 and TRBJ1-1, the CDR3 gives the full variable domain: DAGVTQSPTHLIKTRGQQVTLRCSPKSGHDTVSWYQQALGQGPQFIFQYYEEEERQRGNFPDRFSGHQFPNYSSELNVNALLLGDSALYLCASTTGWQNTEAFFGQGTRLTVV.

The genes are TRBV19 and TRBJ1-5, with TRBD1 identical over 9 bases. Germline loops: CDR1 LNHDA, CDR2 SQIVND (reference sequence). This CDR3 comprises 13 residues. J lost 5 bases, V lost 6 bases, and 2 bases had no gene match. CDR3 amino acids: CASSRTGDQPQHF. CDR3 DNA: TGTGCCAGTAGCCGGACAGGGGATCAGCCCCAGCATTTT.

The genes are TRBV29-1 and TRBJ2-5, with TRBD2 matching 10 bases. The CDR3 consists of 14 residues. V shed 4 bases and J 5 bases; nucleotides not matched to a gene: 7. Germline values: CDR1 SQVTM, CDR2 ANQGSEA. The CDR3 DNA follows: TGCAGCGTTGCAGCGGGAGGGGCGGGGGAGACCCAGTACTTC. Encoded protein: CSVAAGGAGETQYF. Full variable domain (missing parts from reference TRBV29-1 and TRBJ2-5): SAVISQKPSRDICQRGTSLTIQCQVDSQVTMMFWYRQQPGQSLTLIATANQGSEATYESGFVIDKFPISRPNLTFSTLTVSNMSPEDSSIYLCSVAAGGAGETQYFGPGTRLLVL.

The chain recombines TRBV19 with TRBJ2-7, with 9 nucleotides matching TRBD2. V was pared by 3 bases and J by 7 bases, with 7 bases of the junction left unmatched. Germline V gives CDR1 LNHDA, CDR2 SQIVND (reference sequence). The CDR3 totals 14 residues. The CDR3: CASSMASGNDEQYF. CDR3 nucleotide sequence: TGTGCCAGTAGTATGGCTAGCGGGAATGATGAGCAGTACTTC.

This chain joins TRBV5-1 and TRBJ2-5; D unclear. The J call is doubtful: the DNA matches TRBJ2-7 better. The germline gives CDR1 SGHRS, CDR2 YFSETQ. The CDR3 loop spans 14 amino acids. The DNA for the CDR3 is TGCGCCAGCAGCTTCGGCCAGGAGACGTACGAGCAGTACTTC. This sequence encodes CASSFGQETYEQYF.

V and J are TRBV28 and TRBJ2-7; 10 bases are shared with TRBD2. With V trimmed by 3 bases and J by 2 bases, 4 bases remained unmatched. The CDR3 has 15 residues. Per the germline V gene, CDR1 is MDHEN and CDR2 is SYDVKM. CDR3 protein: CASSFWGTSAYEQYF. CDR3 bases: TGTGCCAGCAGTTTTTGGGGGACTAGCGCCTACGAGCAGTACTTC.

This chain joins TRBV9 and TRBJ2-7, with 10 nucleotides matching TRBD2. The trim removed 0 bases at V and 2 bases at J, leaving 11 bases unmatched. The CDR3 extends over 18 amino acids. From germline, CDR1 is SGDLS and CDR2 YYNGEE. This chain's CDR3 is CASSVGVLAGAVPYEQYF. The CDR3, as DNA: TGTGCCAGCAGCGTAGGAGTCCTAGCGGGAGCGGTACCCTACGAGCAGTACTTC.

V gene TRBV11-2 combines with J gene TRBJ1-5, with D tentatively TRBD1 (6 bases). Trimming stripped 0 bases from V and 2 bases from J, with 8 bases between. The germline gives CDR1 SGHAT, CDR2 FQNNGV. This CDR3 is built from 15 residues. The CDR3 protein is CASSLEGAGNQPQHF. The CDR3 coding sequence is TGTGCCAGCAGCTTAGAGGGGGCGGGCAATCAGCCCCAGCATTTT.

CDR3 loop: CASSLEREGRNEQFF. The CDR3, as DNA: TGTGCCAGCAGTTTAGAGCGGGAGGGCCGAAATGAGCAGTTCTTC. The J gene is TRBJ2-1, the V gene TRBV27; 10 positions match TRBD2. There are 15 residues in the CDR3. V trimming: 2 bases; J trimming: 7 bases; junction bases outside the gene matches: 5. Germline lookup yields CDR1 MNHEY and CDR2 SMNVEV (reference sequence).

This rearrangement joins TRBV7-9 to TRBJ2-2, with 7 nucleotides matching TRBD2. Trimming cost V 3 bases and J 4 bases; bases outside gene matches: 8. In germline, CDR1 is SEHNR, CDR2 FQNEAQ (reference sequence). CDR3 size: 16 residues. This CDR3 is CASSFQSGIATGELFF. The CDR3 region has the DNA TGTGCCAGCAGCTTTCAGAGCGGGATCGCCACCGGGGAGCTGTTTTTT.